This TCR beta chain was documented in a study of blood T cell repertoires in COVID-19. On the study more broadly: From the United States, Italy and Spain came samples of acute and convalescent COVID-19. T cells, B-cell-depleted T cells, or PBMCs provided the cDNA or gDNA that served as material.

Method: immunoSEQ multiplex PCR; TCRdb's copy keeps in-frame clones and lacks some. The sample holds a few hundred thousand clones, more than 85% seen once. Patients from Seattle were sampled longitudinally, starting during active infection. After removal of 4 bases from V and 7 bases from J, the junction contained 7 bases not matched to a gene. The CDR3 sequence is 14 residues long. Germline V CDR1 and CDR2: SGHRS, YFSETQ. V gene TRBV5-1 combines with J gene TRBJ1-4, with TRBD1 matching 7 bases. Sequenced material: peripheral blood. The sequence derives from a woman aged 55-69 years with COVID-19, enrolled during active disease. CDR3 region: CASSTGQPGEKLFF. The CDR3 bases are TGCGCCAGCAGCACGGGACAGCCAGGTGAAAAACTGTTTTTT. The full variable domain, rest sourced from reference TRBV5-1 and TRBJ1-4, is KAGVTQTPRYLIKTRGQQVTLSCSPISGHRSVSWYQQTPGQGLQFLFEYFSETQRNKGNFPGRFSGRQFSNSRSEMNVSTLELGDSALYLCASSTGQPGEKLFFGSGTQLSVL.